Below are 5 T cell receptor beta chains sequenced from a single sample in a study of blood T cell repertoires in COVID-19. TCRdb keeps only in-frame clones here, not all; method: immunoSEQ multiplex PCR. In the table there are 70,000 to 80,000 clones, approximately 86% of which are singletons. The sample taken for sequencing was peripheral blood. Every receptor here comes from a human donor in a cohort sampled during active COVID-19.

Only a few counts were recorded for this clone. In nucleotides, the CDR3 is TGTGCCAGCAGCGGACAAGGAACGAACACCGGGGAGCTGTTTTTT. Its protein is CASSGQGTNTGELFF. This chain connects TRBV9 to TRBJ2-2; D remains ambiguous. The V end was cut by 3 bases, the J end by 0 bases, with 9 bases between. The germline gives CDR1 SGDLS, CDR2 YYNGEE. This CDR3 has 15 amino acids.

This clone came up once. The CDR3 region is CASSPRLLRGRGVGTDTQYF. CDR3 nucleotides: TGCGCCAGCAGCCCCCGGTTATTACGAGGAAGGGGCGTCGGGACAGATACGCAGTATTTT. The chain has TRBV5-1 and TRBJ2-3, with D possibly TRBD1 on 5 matching bases. V gave up 4 bases and J gave up 3 bases, with 30 bases separating them. The CDR3 is 20 amino acids. Germline loops: CDR1 SGHRS, CDR2 YFSETQ.

The CDR3 protein is CAWTGRTEAFF. The CDR3 DNA follows: TGTGCCTGGACAGGGAGGACTGAAGCTTTCTTT. The chain carries TRBV30 and TRBJ1-1; tentatively, D is TRBD1 (5 bases). V lost 4 bases and J 5 bases, leaving 8 bases between the germline ends. There are 11 residues in the CDR3. CDR1 GTSNPN and CDR2 SVGIG come from the germline V gene (reference sequence).

V is TRBV11-2 and J is TRBJ1-4, with D tentatively TRBD1 (5 bases). CDR1 SGHAT and CDR2 FQNNGV come from the germline V gene. The CDR3 covers 15 residues. Trimming stripped 0 bases from V and 7 bases from J, with 12 bases between. CDR3 sequence: CASSLDGQGSEKLFF. CDR3 DNA sequence: TGTGCCAGCAGCTTAGATGGTCAGGGTAGTGAAAAACTGTTTTTT.

This chain links TRBV5-6 with TRBJ1-5; 8 bases are a match to TRBD1. Unmatched junction bases numbered 8, after V lost 5 bases and J lost 4 bases. Looked up from germline, CDR1 is SGHDT and CDR2 is YYEEEE. The CDR3 runs 15 residues. The CDR3 loop is CASRLQGGGNQPQHF. For the CDR3, the DNA is TGTGCCAGCAGGTTACAGGGGGGAGGTAATCAGCCCCAGCATTTT.